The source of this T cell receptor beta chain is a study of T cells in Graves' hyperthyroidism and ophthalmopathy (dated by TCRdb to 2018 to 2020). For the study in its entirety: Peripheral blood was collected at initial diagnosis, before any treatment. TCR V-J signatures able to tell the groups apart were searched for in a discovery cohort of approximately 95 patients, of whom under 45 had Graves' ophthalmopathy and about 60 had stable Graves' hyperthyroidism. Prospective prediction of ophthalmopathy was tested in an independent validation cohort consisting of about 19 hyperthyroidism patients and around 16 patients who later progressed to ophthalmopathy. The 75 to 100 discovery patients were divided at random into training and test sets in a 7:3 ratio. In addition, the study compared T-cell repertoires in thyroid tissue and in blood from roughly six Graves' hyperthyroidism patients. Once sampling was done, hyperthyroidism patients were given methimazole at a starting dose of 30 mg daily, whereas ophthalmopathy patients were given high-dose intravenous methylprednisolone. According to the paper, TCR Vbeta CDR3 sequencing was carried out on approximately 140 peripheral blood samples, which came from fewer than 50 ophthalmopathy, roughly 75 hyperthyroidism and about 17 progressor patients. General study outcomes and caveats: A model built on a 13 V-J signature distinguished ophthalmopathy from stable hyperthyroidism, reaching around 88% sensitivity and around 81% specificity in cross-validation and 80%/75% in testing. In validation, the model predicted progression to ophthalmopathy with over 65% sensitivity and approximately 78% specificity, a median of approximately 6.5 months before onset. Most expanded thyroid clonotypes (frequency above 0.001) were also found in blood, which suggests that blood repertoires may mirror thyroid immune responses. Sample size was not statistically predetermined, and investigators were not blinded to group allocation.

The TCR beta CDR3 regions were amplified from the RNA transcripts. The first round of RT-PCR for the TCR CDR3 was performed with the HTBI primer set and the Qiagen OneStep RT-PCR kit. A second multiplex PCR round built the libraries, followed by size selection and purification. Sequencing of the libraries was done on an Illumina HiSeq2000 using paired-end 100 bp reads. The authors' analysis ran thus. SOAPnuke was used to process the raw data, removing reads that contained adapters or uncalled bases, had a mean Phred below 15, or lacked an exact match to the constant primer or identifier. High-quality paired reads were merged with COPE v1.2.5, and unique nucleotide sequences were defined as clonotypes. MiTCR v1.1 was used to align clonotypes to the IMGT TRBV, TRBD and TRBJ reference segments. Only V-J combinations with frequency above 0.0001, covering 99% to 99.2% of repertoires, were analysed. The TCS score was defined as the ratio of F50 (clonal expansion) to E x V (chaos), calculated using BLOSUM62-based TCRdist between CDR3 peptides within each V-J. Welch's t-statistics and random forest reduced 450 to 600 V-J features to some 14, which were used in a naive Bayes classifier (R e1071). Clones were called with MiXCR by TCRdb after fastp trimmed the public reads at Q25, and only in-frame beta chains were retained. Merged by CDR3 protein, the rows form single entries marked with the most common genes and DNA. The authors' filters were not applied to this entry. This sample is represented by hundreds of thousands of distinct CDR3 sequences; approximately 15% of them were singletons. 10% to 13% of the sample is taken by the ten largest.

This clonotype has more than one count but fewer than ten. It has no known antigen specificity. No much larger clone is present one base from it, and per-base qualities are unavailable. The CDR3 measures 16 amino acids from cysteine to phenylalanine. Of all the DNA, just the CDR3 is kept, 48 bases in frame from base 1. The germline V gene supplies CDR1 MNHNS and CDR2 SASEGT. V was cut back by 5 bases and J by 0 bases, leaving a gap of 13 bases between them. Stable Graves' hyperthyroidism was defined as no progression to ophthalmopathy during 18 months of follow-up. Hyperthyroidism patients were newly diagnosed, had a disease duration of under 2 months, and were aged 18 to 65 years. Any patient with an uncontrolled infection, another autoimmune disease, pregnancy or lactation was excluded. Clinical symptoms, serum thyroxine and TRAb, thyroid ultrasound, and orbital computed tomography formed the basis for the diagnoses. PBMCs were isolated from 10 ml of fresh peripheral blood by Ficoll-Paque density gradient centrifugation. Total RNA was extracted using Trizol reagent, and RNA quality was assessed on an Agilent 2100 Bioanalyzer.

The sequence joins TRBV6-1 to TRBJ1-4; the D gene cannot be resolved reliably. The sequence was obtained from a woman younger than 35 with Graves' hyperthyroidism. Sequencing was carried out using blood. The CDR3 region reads CASSIFDGATNEKLFF. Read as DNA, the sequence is TGTGCCAGCAGTATATTTGACGGTGCAACTAATGAAAAACTGTTTTTT.